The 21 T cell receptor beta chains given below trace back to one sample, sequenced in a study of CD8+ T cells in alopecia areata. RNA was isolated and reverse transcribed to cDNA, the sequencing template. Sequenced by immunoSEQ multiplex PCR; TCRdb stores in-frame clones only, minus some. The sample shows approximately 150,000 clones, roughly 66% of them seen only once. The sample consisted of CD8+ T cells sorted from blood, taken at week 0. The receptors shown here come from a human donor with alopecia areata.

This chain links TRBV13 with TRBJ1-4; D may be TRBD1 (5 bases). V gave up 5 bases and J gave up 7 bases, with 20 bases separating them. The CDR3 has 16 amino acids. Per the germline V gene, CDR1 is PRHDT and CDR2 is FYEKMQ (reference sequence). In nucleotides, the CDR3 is TGTGCCAGCAGCCCCCCCACTGGCGAGAGGGGTGAAAAACTGTTTTTT. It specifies CASSPPTGERGEKLFF.

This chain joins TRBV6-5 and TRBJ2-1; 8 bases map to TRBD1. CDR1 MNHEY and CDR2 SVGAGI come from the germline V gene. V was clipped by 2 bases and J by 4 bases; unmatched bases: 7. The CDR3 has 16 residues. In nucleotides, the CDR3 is TGTGCCAGCAGTTACGGAGGCAGGGGGCTGTACAATGAGCAGTTCTTC. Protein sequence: CASSYGGRGLYNEQFF.

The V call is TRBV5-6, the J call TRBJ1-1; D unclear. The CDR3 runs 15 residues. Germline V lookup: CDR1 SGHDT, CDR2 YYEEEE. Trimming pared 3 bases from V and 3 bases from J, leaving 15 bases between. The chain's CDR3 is CASSSESGSDTEAFF. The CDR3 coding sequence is TGTGCCAGCAGCTCCGAATCAGGATCGGACACTGAAGCTTTCTTT.

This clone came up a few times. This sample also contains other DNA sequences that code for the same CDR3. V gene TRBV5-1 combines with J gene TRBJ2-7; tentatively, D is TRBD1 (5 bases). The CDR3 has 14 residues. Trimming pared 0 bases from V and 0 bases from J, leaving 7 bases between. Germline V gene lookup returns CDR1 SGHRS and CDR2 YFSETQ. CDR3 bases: TGCGCCAGCAGCTTGGGGCAGGGCTCCTACGAGCAGTACTTC. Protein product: CASSLGQGSYEQYF. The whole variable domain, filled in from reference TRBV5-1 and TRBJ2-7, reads KAGVTQTPRYLIKTRGQQVTLSCSPISGHRSVSWYQQTPGQGLQFLFEYFSETQRNKGNFPGRFSGRQFSNSRSEMNVSTLELGDSALYLCASSLGQGSYEQYFGPGTRLTVT.

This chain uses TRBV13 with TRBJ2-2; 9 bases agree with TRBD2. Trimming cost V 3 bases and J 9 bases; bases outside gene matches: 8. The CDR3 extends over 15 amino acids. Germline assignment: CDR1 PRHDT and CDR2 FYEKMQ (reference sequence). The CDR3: CASSFGTSNPRELFF. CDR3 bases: TGTGCCAGCAGCTTCGGGACTAGCAACCCCAGGGAGCTGTTTTTT.

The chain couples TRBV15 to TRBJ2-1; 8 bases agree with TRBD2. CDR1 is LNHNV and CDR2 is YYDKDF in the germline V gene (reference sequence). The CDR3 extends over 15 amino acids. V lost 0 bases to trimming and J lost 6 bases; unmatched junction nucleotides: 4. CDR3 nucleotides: TGTGCCACCAGCAGAGATAGGGGACTAGTCAATGAGCAGTTCTTC. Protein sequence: CATSRDRGLVNEQFF.

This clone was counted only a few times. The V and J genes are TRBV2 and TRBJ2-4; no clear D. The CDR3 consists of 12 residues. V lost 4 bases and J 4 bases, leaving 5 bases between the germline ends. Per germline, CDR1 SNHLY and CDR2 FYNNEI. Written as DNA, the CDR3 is TGTGCCAGCAGTGCGACAAAAAACATTCAGTACTTC. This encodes CASSATKNIQYF.

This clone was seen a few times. CDR3 nucleotide sequence: TGCAGCGTTGAAGACACAGATTTCTACTATGGCTACACCTTC. Its translation: CSVEDTDFYYGYTF. The rearrangement uses TRBV29-1 and TRBJ1-2; D is uncertain. Germline loops: CDR1 SQVTM, CDR2 ANQGSEA. The V end lost 0 bases, the J end lost 3 bases, and 11 bases lay between the germline ends. This CDR3 has 14 residues.

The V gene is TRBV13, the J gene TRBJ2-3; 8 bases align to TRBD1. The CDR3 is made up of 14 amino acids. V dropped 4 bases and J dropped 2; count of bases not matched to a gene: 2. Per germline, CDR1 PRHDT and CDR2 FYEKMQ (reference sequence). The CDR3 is CASSWTGPTDTQYF. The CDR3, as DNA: TGTGCCAGCAGCTGGACAGGGCCCACAGATACGCAGTATTTT.

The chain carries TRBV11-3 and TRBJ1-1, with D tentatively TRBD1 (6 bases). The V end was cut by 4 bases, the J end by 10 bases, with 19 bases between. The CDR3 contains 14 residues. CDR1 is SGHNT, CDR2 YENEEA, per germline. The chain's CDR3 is CASSSIQGVQAAFF. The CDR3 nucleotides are TGTGCCAGCAGCTCAATACAGGGTGTCCAAGCAGCTTTCTTT.

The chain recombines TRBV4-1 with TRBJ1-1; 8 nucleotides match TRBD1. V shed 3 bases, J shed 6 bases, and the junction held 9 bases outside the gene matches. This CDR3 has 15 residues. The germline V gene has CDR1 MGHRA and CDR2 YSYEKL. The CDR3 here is CASSQYSTGDAEAFF. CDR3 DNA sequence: TGCGCCAGCAGCCAGTACTCGACAGGGGACGCTGAAGCTTTCTTT.

This CDR3 reads CASSSGQGNEQFF. DNA for the CDR3: TGTGCCAGCAGCTCCGGACAGGGAAATGAGCAGTTCTTC. The gene calls are TRBV13 and TRBJ2-1, with TRBD1 matching over 8 bases. Germline CDR1 is PRHDT and CDR2 is FYEKMQ (reference sequence). The CDR3 has 13 residues. V was clipped by 4 bases and J by 7 bases; unmatched bases: 3. The variable domain in full, completed from reference TRBV13 and TRBJ2-1, reads AAGVIQSPRHLIKEKRETATLKCYPIPRHDTVYWYQQGPGQDPQFLISFYEKMQSDKGSIPDRFSAQQFSDYHSELNMSSLELGDSALYFCASSSGQGNEQFFGPGTRLTVL.

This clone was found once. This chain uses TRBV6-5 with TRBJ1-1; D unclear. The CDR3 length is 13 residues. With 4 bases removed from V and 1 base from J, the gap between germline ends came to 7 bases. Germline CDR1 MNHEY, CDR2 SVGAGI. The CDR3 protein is CASSWQENTEAFF. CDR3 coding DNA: TGTGCCAGCAGTTGGCAAGAGAACACTGAAGCTTTCTTT.

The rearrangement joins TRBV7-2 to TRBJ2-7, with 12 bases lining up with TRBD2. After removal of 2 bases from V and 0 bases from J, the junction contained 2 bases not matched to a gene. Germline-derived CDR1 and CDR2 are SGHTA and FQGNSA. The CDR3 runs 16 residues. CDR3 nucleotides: TGTGCCAGCAGCTTACTAGCGGGGGGGAACTCCTACGAGCAGTACTTC. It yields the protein CASSLLAGGNSYEQYF.

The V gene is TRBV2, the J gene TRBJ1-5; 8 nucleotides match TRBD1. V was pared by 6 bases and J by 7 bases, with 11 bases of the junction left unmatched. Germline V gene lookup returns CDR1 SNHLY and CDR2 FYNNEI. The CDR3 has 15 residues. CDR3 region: CASRGDRGYGQPQHF. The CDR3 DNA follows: TGTGCCAGCAGAGGCGACAGGGGATACGGACAGCCCCAGCATTTT.

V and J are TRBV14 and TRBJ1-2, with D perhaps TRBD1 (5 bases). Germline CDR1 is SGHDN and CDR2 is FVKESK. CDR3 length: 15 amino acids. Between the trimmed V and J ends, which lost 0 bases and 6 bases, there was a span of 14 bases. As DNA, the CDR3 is TGTGCCAGCAGCCAAGATTCATGGGGGAAAAATGGCTACACCTTC. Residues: CASSQDSWGKNGYTF.

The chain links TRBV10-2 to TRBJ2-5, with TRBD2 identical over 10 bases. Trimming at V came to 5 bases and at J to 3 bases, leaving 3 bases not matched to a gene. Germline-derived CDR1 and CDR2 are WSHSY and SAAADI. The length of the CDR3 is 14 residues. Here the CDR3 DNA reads TGCGCCAGCAGTAGCGGGGGGGCTGAAGAGACCCAGTACTTC. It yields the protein CASSSGGAEETQYF.

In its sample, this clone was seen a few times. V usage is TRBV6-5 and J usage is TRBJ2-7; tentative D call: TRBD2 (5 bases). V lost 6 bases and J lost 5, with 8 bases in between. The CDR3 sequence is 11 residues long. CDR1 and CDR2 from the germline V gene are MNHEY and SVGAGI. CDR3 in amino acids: CASSTGDEQYF. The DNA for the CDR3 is TGTGCCAGCAGCACCGGGGACGAGCAGTACTTC.

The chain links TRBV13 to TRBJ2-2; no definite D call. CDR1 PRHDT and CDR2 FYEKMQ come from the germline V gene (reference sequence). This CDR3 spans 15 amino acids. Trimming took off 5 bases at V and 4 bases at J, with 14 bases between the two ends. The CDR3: CASSPKDPITGELFF. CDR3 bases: TGTGCCAGCAGCCCGAAGGACCCCATCACCGGGGAGCTGTTTTTT.

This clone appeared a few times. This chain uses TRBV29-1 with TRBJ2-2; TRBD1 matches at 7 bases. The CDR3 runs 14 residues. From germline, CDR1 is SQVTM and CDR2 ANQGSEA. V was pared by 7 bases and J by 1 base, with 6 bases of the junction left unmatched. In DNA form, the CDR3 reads TGCAGCGCCTTGGGACAGAAGAACACCGGGGAGCTGTTTTTT. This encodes CSALGQKNTGELFF.

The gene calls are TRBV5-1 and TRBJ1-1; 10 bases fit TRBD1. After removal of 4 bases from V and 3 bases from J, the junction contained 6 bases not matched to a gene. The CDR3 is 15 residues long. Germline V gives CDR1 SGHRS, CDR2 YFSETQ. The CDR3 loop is CASSTTDRGDTEAFF. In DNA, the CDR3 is TGCGCCAGCAGCACCACGGACAGGGGGGACACTGAAGCTTTCTTT. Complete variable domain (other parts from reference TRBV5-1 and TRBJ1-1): KAGVTQTPRYLIKTRGQQVTLSCSPISGHRSVSWYQQTPGQGLQFLFEYFSETQRNKGNFPGRFSGRQFSNSRSEMNVSTLELGDSALYLCASSTTDRGDTEAFFGQGTRLTVV.